These 22 T cell receptor beta chains were sequenced from one sample in a study of T cell repertoires in cytomegalovirus infection. TCRdb passed the reads through MiXCR, listing each CDR3 protein once. The sample has more than 650,000 distinct CDR3 sequences; 35% are singletons. The material sequenced was PBMCs. Every receptor here comes from a human donor in good health (CMV status not recorded). Some clones in this sample may be carry-over from other donors' samples.

This clonotype was recorded once. The rearrangement uses TRBV28 and TRBJ2-1; D possibly matches TRBD1 or TRBD2 (5 bases each). Trimming removed 7 bases at V and 6 bases at J, with 16 bases between. Germline CDR1 and CDR2: MDHEN and SYDVKM. The CDR3 length is 14 residues. The CDR3 here is CASMVMGEINEQFF. The CDR3 bases are TGTGCCAGCATGGTCATGGGGGAAATCAATGAGCAGTTCTTC.

This clonotype has more than one count but fewer than ten. The gene calls are TRBV25-1 and TRBJ1-1; D gene uncertain. V was pared by 2 bases and J by 9 bases, with 16 bases between. The CDR3 length is 14 residues. CDR1 and CDR2 (germline): MGHDK, SYGVNS. The CDR3 region is CASSEVTPSTQAFF. CDR3 coding DNA: TGTGCCAGCAGTGAAGTAACACCTAGTACGCAAGCTTTCTTT.

A few counts support this clonotype. This chain joins TRBV12-3 or TRBV12-4 and TRBJ1-1; weak D call: TRBD1 (6 bases). The V end was cut by 7 bases, the J end by 6 bases, with 18 bases between. The CDR3 runs to 14 residues. CDR3 in DNA: TGTGCCAGCACCTTACAGGGAGGAATGTCTGAAGCTTTCTTT. Translated: CASTLQGGMSEAFF.

This rearrangement joins TRBV7-2 to TRBJ1-2; 10 bases match TRBD1. After removal of 3 bases from V and 7 bases from J, the junction contained 8 bases not matched to a gene. The CDR3 covers 15 residues. CDR1 is SGHTA and CDR2 is FQGNSA in the germline V gene. The CDR3 region is CASSFKGQGISGYTF. Here the CDR3 DNA reads TGTGCCAGCAGCTTTAAGGGACAGGGGATTTCTGGCTACACCTTC.

This chain's CDR3 is CASSNRDRAGNTIYF. CDR3 coding DNA: TGTGCCAGCAGTAACCGGGACAGGGCTGGAAACACCATATATTTT. J is TRBJ1-3 and V is TRBV12-3 or TRBV12-4; 9 nucleotides align to TRBD1. After removal of 5 bases from V and 2 bases from J, the junction contained 4 bases not matched to a gene. The CDR3 is 15 amino acids.

This clonotype was found many times. The chain has TRBV7-6 and TRBJ2-5; D may be TRBD2 (5 bases). Germline V gene data show CDR1 as SGHVS and CDR2 as FNYEAQ. The CDR3 covers 23 residues. The V end lost 1 base, the J end lost 0 bases, and 33 bases lay between the germline ends. This CDR3 is CASSLVTIRNPSLAEKYQETQYF. For the CDR3, the DNA is TGTGCCAGCAGCTTAGTGACTATCCGGAACCCCAGTTTGGCAGAGAAGTACCAAGAGACCCAGTACTTC.

This chain links TRBV6-8 with TRBJ2-3; D possibly corresponds to TRBD2 (6 bases). The CDR3 is made up of 16 amino acids. V dropped 8 bases and J dropped 0 bases, with 18 bases sitting between them. CDR1 MNHGY and CDR2 SAAAGT come from the germline V gene. This CDR3 reads CASFRRGAPSTDTQYF. The CDR3 nucleotides are TGTGCCAGCTTCCGGCGGGGAGCTCCGAGCACAGATACGCAGTATTTT.

This clonotype was observed many times. The chain has TRBV7-8 and TRBJ2-1; 9 positions agree with TRBD2. The CDR3 length is 16 residues. CDR1 and CDR2 (germline): SGHVS, FQNEAQ. V was pared by 6 bases and J by 3 bases, with 9 bases of the junction left unmatched. CDR3 bases: TGTGCCAGCAGGTTAACCGGGACTAGCAGCTACAATGAGCAGTTCTTC. Encoded protein: CASRLTGTSSYNEQFF.

This chain connects TRBV20-1 to TRBJ1-3; the D is unclear. Trimming took off 0 bases at V and 0 bases at J, with 6 bases between the two ends. Germline V gene lookup returns CDR1 DFQATT and CDR2 SNEGSKA (reference sequence). The CDR3 runs 14 residues. CDR3 DNA: TGCAGTGCTAGAGATCACAGCTCTGGAAACACCATATATTTT. Residues: CSARDHSSGNTIYF.

V usage is TRBV7-2 and J usage is TRBJ1-5; D gene uncertain. The CDR3 spans 14 residues. V was clipped by 1 base and J by 5 bases, with 9 bases between them. Germline CDR1 reads SGHTA; CDR2 reads FQGNSA. The chain's CDR3 is CASSLGPGDQPQHF. In nucleotides, the CDR3 is TGTGCCAGCAGCTTAGGCCCGGGAGATCAGCCCCAGCATTTT.

The V and J genes are TRBV30 and TRBJ1-1; TRBD1 aligns across 8 bases. This CDR3 is built from 14 residues. The V gene's germline CDR1 is GTSNPN and CDR2 SVGIG (reference sequence). J gave up 1 base and V 7 bases, and 8 bases lay outside the gene matches. CDR3 protein: CAYKTGTGNTEAFF. CDR3 coding DNA: TGTGCCTACAAAACCGGGACAGGGAACACTGAAGCTTTCTTT.

This clonotype appeared a single time. V usage is TRBV5-1 and J usage is TRBJ1-4; D is ambiguous. CDR1 is SGHRS and CDR2 is YFSETQ in the germline V gene. The V end was cut by 0 bases, the J end by 0 bases, with 9 bases between. This CDR3 spans 16 amino acids. Here the CDR3 reads CASSLALSATNEKLFF. CDR3 sequence (DNA): TGCGCCAGCAGCTTGGCCCTTAGTGCAACTAATGAAAAACTGTTTTTT.

V and J are TRBV12-3 or TRBV12-4 and TRBJ2-1; 10 positions agree with TRBD2. Trimming cost V 11 bases and J 8 bases; bases outside gene matches: 15. The CDR3 is made up of 15 amino acids. The CDR3 DNA reads as TGTGCCGGCGGGATTGGAGCGGGGGGGGCCTATGAGCAGTTCTTC. It translates to CAGGIGAGGAYEQFF.

The chain carries TRBV4-1 and TRBJ1-2; weak D call: TRBD1 (5 bases). The V gene lost 0 bases and the J gene lost 2 bases, with 10 bases spanning the gap. Germline CDR1 reads MGHRA; CDR2 reads YSYEKL. The CDR3 length is 15 residues. The CDR3 sequence: CASSQEVQGNYGYTF. The CDR3, as DNA: TGCGCCAGCAGCCAAGAAGTCCAGGGAAACTATGGCTACACCTTC.

The chain is built from TRBV29-1 and TRBJ2-2; weak D call: TRBD2 (6 bases). The ends were cut back, 7 bases at V and 2 bases at J, with 11 bases in the middle. The CDR3 contains 13 residues. Germline V gene lookup returns CDR1 SQVTM and CDR2 ANQGSEA. The CDR3 sequence: CSGRESNTGELFF. CDR3 DNA: TGCAGCGGGCGGGAATCTAACACCGGGGAGCTGTTTTTT.

This clonotype was seen a handful of times. The chain carries TRBV12-3 or TRBV12-4 and TRBJ2-3; D may be TRBD2 (5 bases). The ends were cut back, 6 bases at V and 0 bases at J, with 10 bases in the middle. The CDR3 loop spans 14 amino acids. Here the CDR3 reads CASRLSGSTDTQYF. Here the CDR3 DNA reads TGTGCCAGCAGACTCTCGGGGAGCACAGATACGCAGTATTTT.

CDR3 region: CSARGLAGEVQYF. The CDR3 DNA sequence: TGCAGTGCTAGAGGGTTGGCAGGGGAAGTCCAGTACTTC. The chain joins TRBV20-1 to TRBJ2-5, with a tentative D call TRBD1 (6 bases). Germline V gives CDR1 DFQATT, CDR2 SNEGSKA (reference sequence). The V end lost 1 base, the J end lost 10 bases, and 16 bases lay between the germline ends. CDR3 length: 13 residues.

This clonotype was picked up a small number of times. This chain uses TRBV7-2 with TRBJ2-2; 10 nucleotides align to TRBD1. The CDR3 sequence is 17 residues long. J gave up 5 bases and V 5 bases, and 11 bases lay outside the gene matches. CDR1 and CDR2 (germline): SGHTA, FQGNSA. The CDR3 reads CASSDGTGAKWTGELFF. In nucleotides, the CDR3 is TGTGCCAGCAGCGACGGGACAGGGGCCAAGTGGACCGGGGAGCTGTTTTTT.

This sequence joins TRBV14 and TRBJ2-7; tentatively, D is TRBD1 or TRBD2 (5 bases each). The V gene lost 3 bases and the J gene lost 2 bases, with 17 bases spanning the gap. This CDR3 has 16 amino acids. The germline CDR1 and CDR2 sequences are SGHDN and FVKESK. The CDR3 region has the DNA TGTGCCAGCAGCCAGTGGCGAGGGACGGAGACCTACGAGCAGTACTTC. Amino acid sequence: CASSQWRGTETYEQYF.

This clonotype was recorded a few times. This chain joins TRBV20-1 and TRBJ1-5; 7 bases agree with TRBD1. V trimming: 5 bases; J trimming: 0 bases; junction bases outside the gene matches: 10. This CDR3 comprises 16 residues. Looked up from germline, CDR1 is DFQATT and CDR2 is SNEGSKA (reference sequence). The CDR3 sequence: CSASRTGQDSNQPQHF. The CDR3, as DNA: TGCAGTGCTTCCCGGACCGGACAGGATAGCAATCAGCCCCAGCATTTT.

Comment on this clonotype: A much larger clone sits a single nucleotide away, making a read error possible. The genes are TRBV6-1 and TRBJ2-3; D is possibly TRBD1 (6 bases). V was shortened by 7 bases and J by 3 bases, with 14 bases between the two germline ends. CDR3 size: 14 residues. Looked up from germline, CDR1 is MNHNS and CDR2 is SASEGT. DNA for the CDR3: TGTGCCAGCATTCAGGGGCCGGGGACAGATACGCAGTATTTT. Its protein product is CASIQGPGTDTQYF.

This clonotype was recorded a few times. The chain has TRBV18 and TRBJ2-1; D might be TRBD2 (5 bases). Germline V lookup: CDR1 KGHSH, CDR2 LQKENI. The CDR3 runs 14 residues. The germline V and J ends were trimmed by 6 bases and 9 bases, with 18 bases remaining between them. The CDR3 loop reads CASSEGSGRSEQFF. CDR3 sequence (DNA): TGTGCCAGCTCCGAGGGCTCGGGCAGGAGTGAGCAGTTCTTC. Full variable domain (outside the CDR3, taken from reference TRBV18 and TRBJ2-1): NAGVMQNPRHLVRRRGQEARLRCSPMKGHSHVYWYRQLPEEGLKFMVYLQKENIIDESGMPKERFSAEFPKEGPSILRIQQVVRGDSAAYFCASSEGSGRSEQFFGPGTRLTVL.